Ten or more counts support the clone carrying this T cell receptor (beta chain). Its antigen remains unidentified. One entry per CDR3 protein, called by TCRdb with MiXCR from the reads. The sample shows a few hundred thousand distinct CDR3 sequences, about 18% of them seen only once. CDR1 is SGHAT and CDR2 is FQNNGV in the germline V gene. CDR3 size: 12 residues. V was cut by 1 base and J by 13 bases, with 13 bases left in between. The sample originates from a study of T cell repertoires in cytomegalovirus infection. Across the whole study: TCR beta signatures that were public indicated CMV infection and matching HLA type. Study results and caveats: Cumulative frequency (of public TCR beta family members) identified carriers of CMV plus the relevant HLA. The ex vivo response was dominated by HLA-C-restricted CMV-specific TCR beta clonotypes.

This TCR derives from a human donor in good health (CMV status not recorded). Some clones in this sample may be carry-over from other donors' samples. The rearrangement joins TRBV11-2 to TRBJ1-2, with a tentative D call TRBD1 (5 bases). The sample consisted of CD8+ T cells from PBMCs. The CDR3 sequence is CASSLGQIRGTF. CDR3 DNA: TGTGCCAGCAGCTTAGGACAGATCCGCGGCACCTTC.